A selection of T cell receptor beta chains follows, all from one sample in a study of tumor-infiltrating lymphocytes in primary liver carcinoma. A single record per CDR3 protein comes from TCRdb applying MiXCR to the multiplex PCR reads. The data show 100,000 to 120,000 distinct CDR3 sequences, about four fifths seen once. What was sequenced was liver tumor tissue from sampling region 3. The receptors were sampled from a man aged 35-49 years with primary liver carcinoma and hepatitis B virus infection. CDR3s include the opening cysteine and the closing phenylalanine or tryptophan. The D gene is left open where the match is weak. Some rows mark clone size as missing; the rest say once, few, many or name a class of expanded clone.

CDR3 protein: CATSDSSPGANVLTF
CDR3 DNA: TGTGCCACCAGTGATTCTAGTCCTGGGGCCAACGTCCTGACTTTC
D gene: .
J gene: TRBJ2-6
clone size: many
V gene: TRBV24-1

CDR3 protein: CATSQEPKAGGLDEQFF
CDR3 DNA: TGCGCCACCAGCCAAGAGCCCAAAGCGGGAGGTTTGGATGAGCAGTTCTTC
D gene: TRBD2
J gene: TRBJ2-1
clone size: .
V gene: TRBV4-3

CDR3 protein: CASSHSGTGGGRAYNEQFF
CDR3 DNA: TGTGCCAGCAGTCACTCCGGGACAGGGGGCGGGAGGGCCTACAATGAGCAGTTCTTT
D gene: TRBD1
J gene: TRBJ2-1
clone size: .
V gene: TRBV6-5

CDR3 protein: CSIDSLAGSSYNEQFF
CDR3 DNA: TGCAGCATTGATTCACTAGCGGGGAGTTCCTACAATGAGCAGTTCTTC
D gene: TRBD2
J gene: TRBJ2-1
clone size: .
V gene: TRBV29-1

CDR3 protein: CASSYSTGTDNSTLHF
CDR3 DNA: TGTGCCAGCAGCTACTCCACCGGGACAGATAATTCAACCCTCCACTTT
D gene: TRBD1
J gene: TRBJ1-6
clone size: .
V gene: TRBV5-8

CDR3 protein: CASNQVVYSYEQYF
CDR3 DNA: TGCGCCAGCAACCAAGTGGTCTACTCCTACGAACAGTACTTC
D gene: .
J gene: TRBJ2-7
clone size: .
V gene: TRBV4-1

CDR3 protein: CASTTSAVAQNIQYF
CDR3 DNA: TGCGCCAGCACCACTTCGGCGGTAGCCCAAAACATTCAGTATTTC
D gene: .
J gene: TRBJ2-4
clone size: .
V gene: TRBV11-2

CDR3 protein: CGVSSGDTQYF
CDR3 DNA: TGCGGCGTTTCCTCGGGGGATACGCAGTATTTT
D gene: .
J gene: TRBJ2-3
clone size: .
V gene: TRBV29-1

CDR3 protein: CANSRSSQGDTRYF
CDR3 DNA: TGTGCCAACAGTCGGTCTAGCCAGGGAGATACGCGGTATTTT
D gene: .
J gene: TRBJ2-3
clone size: .
V gene: TRBV6-6

CDR3 protein: CARCQEPGANTGELFF
CDR3 DNA: TGCGCCAGATGTCAAGAGCCAGGGGCAAACACCGGGGAGCTGTTTTTT
D gene: .
J gene: TRBJ2-2
clone size: .
V gene: TRBV4-1

CDR3 protein: CASRTLSGRGTDTQYF
CDR3 DNA: TGTGCCAGCAGGACCCTAAGCGGGAGGGGAACAGATACGCAGTATTTT
D gene: TRBD2
J gene: TRBJ2-3
clone size: many
V gene: TRBV5-5

CDR3 protein: CSLLENQDTQYF
CDR3 DNA: TGCAGCCTTCTGGAGAACCAAGATACCCAGTACTTC
D gene: .
J gene: TRBJ2-5
clone size: .
V gene: TRBV29-1

CDR3 protein: CASSLAELGRGNEQFF
CDR3 DNA: TGTGCCAGCAGCTTAGCGGAGCTGGGAAGGGGCAATGAGCAGTTCTTC
D gene: .
J gene: TRBJ2-1
clone size: .
V gene: TRBV13

CDR3 protein: CSVVGQINQPHHF
CDR3 DNA: TGCAGCGTTGTCGGACAGATTAATCAGCCCCATCACTTT
D gene: .
J gene: TRBJ1-5
clone size: .
V gene: TRBV29-1

CDR3 protein: CASSGQLHTGELFF
CDR3 DNA: TGTGCCAGCAGTGGGCAGCTTCACACCGGGGAGCTGTTTTTT
D gene: .
J gene: TRBJ2-2
clone size: few
V gene: TRBV25-1

CDR3 protein: CASSQDRATGRWQQYF
CDR3 DNA: TGCGCCAGCAGCCAAGATCGGGCTACCGGGAGATGGCAGCAGTATTTC
D gene: .
J gene: TRBJ2-7
clone size: .
V gene: TRBV4-3

CDR3 protein: CATSPDGRSPLHF
CDR3 DNA: TGTGCCACCAGTCCTGACGGGAGATCACCCCTCCACTTT
D gene: .
J gene: TRBJ1-6
clone size: .
V gene: TRBV28

CDR3 protein: CIVARSTINTGAFF
CDR3 DNA: TGCATTGTCGCCAGGTCGACGATAAACACTGGTGCTTTCTTT
D gene: .
J gene: TRBJ1-1
clone size: .
V gene: TRBV29-1

CDR3 protein: CASSLEASLETQCF
CDR3 DNA: TGTGCCAGCAGCTTGGAGGCTAGCCTTGAGACCCAGTGCTTC
D gene: .
J gene: TRBJ2-5
clone size: .
V gene: TRBV5-6

CDR3 protein: CDSRGTSSTDTQYF
CDR3 DNA: TGTGACAGCAGGGGGACTTCTAGCACAGATACGCAGTATTTT
D gene: .
J gene: TRBJ2-3
clone size: .
V gene: TRBV7-9

CDR3 protein: CTASGGWAMNTEAFF
CDR3 DNA: TGCACTGCTTCAGGGGGGTGGGCTATGAACACTGAAGCTTTCTTT
D gene: TRBD1
J gene: TRBJ1-1
clone size: .
V gene: TRBV29-1

CDR3 protein: CASNARGGGYEQYF
CDR3 DNA: TGTGCCAGCAATGCTCGAGGGGGTGGGTACGAGCAGTACTTC
D gene: .
J gene: TRBJ2-7
clone size: .
V gene: TRBV6-5

CDR3 protein: CASIVAAGLEQHF
CDR3 DNA: TGTGCCAGCATCGTAGCGGCGGGACTGGAACAGCACTTC
D gene: .
J gene: TRBJ2-7
clone size: once
V gene: TRBV6-5

CDR3 protein: CASSGTGAGKETQYF
CDR3 DNA: TGTGCCAGCAGCGGGACAGGGGCAGGTAAAGAGACTCAGTACTTC
D gene: TRBD1
J gene: TRBJ2-5
clone size: .
V gene: TRBV6-5

CDR3 protein: CASSQDRGPSMNSPPHF
CDR3 DNA: TGCGCCAGCAGCCAGGACAGGGGGCCGTCTATGAATTCACCCCCCCACTTT
D gene: TRBD1
J gene: TRBJ1-6
clone size: once
V gene: TRBV4-1

CDR3 protein: CASSLVGDQYF
CDR3 DNA: TGTGCCAGCAGCTTGGTAGGGGACCAGTACTTC
D gene: .
J gene: TRBJ2-5
clone size: many
V gene: TRBV5-5

CDR3 protein: CDSSPLSSGLAKNIQYF
CDR3 DNA: TGTGACAGCAGCCCCCTTTCCAGCGGATTAGCCAAAAACATTCAGTATTTC
D gene: .
J gene: TRBJ2-4
clone size: .
V gene: TRBV7-8

CDR3 protein: CTSSQAVLGNNEQFF
CDR3 DNA: TGCACCAGCAGCCAGGCTGTTCTAGGTAACAATGAGCAGTTCTTC
D gene: .
J gene: TRBJ2-1
clone size: once
V gene: TRBV4-1

CDR3 protein: CVSSSDKDGADTQYF
CDR3 DNA: TGTGTCAGCAGTTCGGACAAGGACGGGGCAGATACGCAGTATTTT
D gene: .
J gene: TRBJ2-3
clone size: .
V gene: TRBV7-9

CDR3 protein: CASSLEGGGKETRYF
CDR3 DNA: TGTGCTAGCAGCTTAGAAGGGGGCGGGAAAGAAACCCGGTACTTC
D gene: .
J gene: TRBJ2-5
clone size: .
V gene: TRBV11-1

CDR3 protein: CASSLQGSYNEQFF
CDR3 DNA: TGTGCCAGCAGTCTACAGGGGTCCTACAATGAGCAGTTCTTC
D gene: TRBD1
J gene: TRBJ2-1
clone size: medium-sized
V gene: TRBV6-5

CDR3 protein: CSVLGQGPTGELFF
CDR3 DNA: TGTAGCGTCCTCGGTCAGGGACCCACAGGGGAGCTGTTTTTT
D gene: .
J gene: TRBJ2-2
clone size: .
V gene: TRBV29-1